The clone carrying this T cell receptor (beta chain) turned up a few times. Its target is not known. V was shortened by 3 bases and J by 10 bases, with 6 bases between the two germline ends. Germline assignment: CDR1 DFQATT and CDR2 SNEGSKA (reference sequence). This CDR3 is 9 amino acids long. The data are from a study of cytotoxic CD8 clonotypes in ibrutinib-treated CLL. The protocol was immunoSEQ multiplex PCR, while the TCRdb copy is restricted to in-frame clones and leaves out a portion. The table records over 45,000 clones, 50% to 65% of them present only once. Notes on the study in general: Contraction or stability on treatment characterized the public clonotypes, which were uncommon. The clonality went up when patients responded to ibrutinib and dropped back toward baseline at progression.

The sequence was collected from a human donor with chronic lymphocytic leukemia. The sequencing used PBMCs, collected at disease progression, from a patient treated with ibrutinib. V usage is TRBV20-1 and J usage is TRBJ1-1; D unresolved. The CDR3 coding sequence is TGCAGTGCTAGGGAAAGAGCTTTCTTT. Protein product: CSARERAFF.